The 8 T cell receptor beta chains below come from one sample, sequenced in a study of blood T cells in healthy people across ages. Together with a sample-barcoded 5' primer, a J-beta primer mix was included in a second PCR lasting roughly 7 to 11 cycles. TCRdb recomputed calls from the 5' RACE reads with MiXCR, one row per CDR3 protein. In the table there are around 800,000 distinct CDR3 sequences, around a quarter of which are singletons. This same sample was also taken into another study, of T cells of mothers and their children.

Material: blood. Receptor source: a boy between 10 and 17 years old in good health.

V is TRBV3-1 and J is TRBJ2-7, with 10 bases aligning to TRBD1. Germline V gene sequence: CDR1 LGHDT, CDR2 YNNKEL (reference sequence). This CDR3 spans 17 amino acids. V lost 2 bases and J lost 2; bases outside the gene matches: 9. The CDR3 is CASSQYDRDRGTYEQYF. DNA for the CDR3: TGTGCCAGCAGCCAATATGACCGGGACAGGGGAACCTACGAGCAGTACTTC.

The chain is built from TRBV7-6 and TRBJ2-7; 7 bases align to TRBD1. This CDR3 spans 18 amino acids. Germline values: CDR1 SGHVS, CDR2 FNYEAQ. After removal of 0 bases from V and 1 base from J, the junction contained 12 bases not matched to a gene. The CDR3 coding sequence is TGTGCCAGCAGCTTAGCGCTTGCCGAGGGGGCGCGATCCTACGAGCAGTACTTC. This encodes CASSLALAEGARSYEQYF.

This chain connects TRBV15 to TRBJ2-7, with unresolved D. Germline CDR1 and CDR2: LNHNV and YYDKDF (reference sequence). The CDR3 totals 14 residues. V was shortened by 6 bases and J by 0 bases, with 12 bases between the two germline ends. In DNA, the CDR3 is TGTGCCACCAGTCTCGAGCCAGGCTCCTACGAGCAGTACTTC. Translating gives CATSLEPGSYEQYF.

Here the CDR3 reads CASSPQTSSYEQYF. In nucleotides, the CDR3 is TGTGCCAGTAGTCCACAGACCTCCTCCTACGAGCAGTACTTC. V usage is TRBV19 and J usage is TRBJ2-7; D gene uncertain. Trimming took 5 bases from V and 0 from J, leaving 11 bases between them. Germline V gene data show CDR1 as LNHDA and CDR2 as SQIVND (reference sequence). CDR3 length: 14 residues. The whole variable domain, remainder taken from reference TRBV19 and TRBJ2-7, is DGGITQSPKYLFRKEGQNVTLSCEQNLNHDAMYWYRQDPGQGLRLIYYSQIVNDFQKGDIAEGYSVSREKKESFPLTVTSAQKNPTAFYLCASSPQTSSYEQYFGPGTRLTVT.

As concerns this clonotype: A junction boundary mismatches the germline segment, possibly from a read error. This chain links TRBV9 with TRBJ1-2; D gene ambiguous. The CDR3 runs 12 residues. Germline CDR1 reads SGDLS; CDR2 reads YYNGEE. CDR3 nucleotide sequence: TGCGCCAGCAGCGGACGCGATAGCGGCTACACCTTC. Its protein is CASSGRDSGYTF. The whole variable domain, remainder taken from reference TRBV9 and TRBJ1-2, is DSGVTQTPKHLITATGQRVTLRCSPRSGDLSVYWYQQSLDQGLQFLIQYYNGEERAKGNILERFSAQQFPDLHSELNLSSLELGDSALYFCASSGRDSGYTFGSGTRLTVV.

The sample holds a few counts of this clonotype. The chain couples TRBV7-9 to TRBJ1-2; D is uncertain. This CDR3 comprises 14 residues. Trimming pared 3 bases from V and 8 bases from J, leaving 16 bases between. Germline lookup yields CDR1 SEHNR and CDR2 FQNEAQ (reference sequence). DNA of the CDR3: TGTGCCAGCAGCTTCGATAAGGGTTGGAGCGGCTACACCTTC. Translated, it gives CASSFDKGWSGYTF.

The chain has TRBV5-6 and TRBJ2-5, with 10 bases lining up with TRBD1. The CDR3 sequence is 15 residues long. Germline values: CDR1 SGHDT, CDR2 YYEEEE. The V and J ends lost 4 bases and 4 bases, in that order; junction bases with no gene match: 7. CDR3 sequence reads: CASSLGQGYPETQYF. CDR3 coding DNA: TGTGCCAGCAGCCTGGGACAGGGGTATCCAGAGACCCAGTACTTC.

This clonotype has more than one count but fewer than ten. The chain uses TRBV3-1 and TRBJ2-1; TRBD2 matches 15 bases. Losses at the gene ends were 4 bases for V and 2 bases for J; bases not matched to a gene: 12. CDR3 length: 20 residues. CDR1 LGHDT and CDR2 YNNKEL come from the germline V gene (reference sequence). The CDR3 DNA follows: TGTGCCAGCAGCCCCATCCCCGGACTAGCGGGGGGGCTGACCTACAATGAGCAGTTCTTC. As protein: CASSPIPGLAGGLTYNEQFF.